This passage covers 27 T cell receptor beta chains from one sample sequenced in a study of T cell repertoires in cytomegalovirus infection. No antigen has been identified for these receptors. Using its own MiXCR run on the reads, TCRdb lists one record per CDR3 protein. The sample records approximately 990,000 distinct CDR3 sequences, less than 40% being singletons. Sequenced material: cultured CD8+ T cells from PBMCs, taken from culture after CMV antigen stimulation. The source is a human donor in good health (CMV status not recorded). Some clones in this sample may be carry-over from other donors' samples.

This chain joins TRBV7-4 and TRBJ2-5; 8 bases match TRBD1. Trimming removed 6 bases from V and 5 bases from J; junction bases left unmatched: 8. There are 14 residues in the CDR3. CDR1 SGHVT and CDR2 SQSDAQ come from the germline V gene. This CDR3 is CASSSDRGVETQYF. The CDR3 DNA reads TGTGCCAGCAGTTCCGACAGGGGTGTTGAGACCCAGTACTTC.

This chain joins TRBV19 and TRBJ1-1; the D gene is possibly TRBD1 (6 bases). From germline, CDR1 is LNHDA and CDR2 SQIVND (reference sequence). V lost 9 bases, J lost 0 bases, and 14 bases lay in between. This CDR3 contains 14 residues. The CDR3 nucleotides read TGTGCCAGCAGGACAGAGGAATTGAACACTGAAGCTTTCTTT. Amino acids: CASRTEELNTEAFF.

This clonotype showed up just a few times. The rearrangement joins TRBV6-6 to TRBJ1-4; 11 bases fit TRBD1. The germline gives CDR1 MNHNY, CDR2 SVGAGI (reference sequence). The CDR3 runs 17 residues. Trimming removed 6 bases from V and 8 bases from J; junction bases left unmatched: 14. The CDR3 here is CASSHGGQGVPSEKLFF. The CDR3 DNA sequence: TGTGCCAGCAGCCACGGGGGACAGGGGGTCCCGTCCGAAAAACTGTTTTTT.

The chain combines TRBV28 with TRBJ2-3, with D possibly being TRBD1 (6 bases). The CDR3 loop spans 15 amino acids. Germline V gene lookup returns CDR1 MDHEN and CDR2 SYDVKM. Between the trimmed V and J ends, which lost 6 bases and 2 bases, there was a span of 15 bases. The CDR3 reads CASRNRDTNTDTQYF. CDR3 sequence (DNA): TGTGCCAGCAGGAACCGGGACACCAACACAGATACGCAGTATTTT.

The gene calls are TRBV7-9 and TRBJ1-1, with D tentatively TRBD1 (5 bases). Trimming pared 5 bases from V and 4 bases from J, leaving 17 bases between. The CDR3 covers 15 residues. Per germline, CDR1 SEHNR and CDR2 FQNEAQ (reference sequence). CDR3 amino acids: CASSTISGIGTEAFF. The CDR3 DNA sequence: TGTGCCAGCAGCACCATCTCAGGGATCGGCACTGAAGCTTTCTTT.

A few counts support this clonotype. J is TRBJ2-1 and V is TRBV7-9; D unclear. This CDR3 comprises 11 residues. Trimming removed 6 bases from V and 8 bases from J, with 8 bases in between. Germline CDR1 and CDR2: SEHNR and FQNEAQ (reference sequence). The CDR3 is CASRTEDEQFF. The CDR3 coding sequence is TGTGCCAGCAGGACGGAAGATGAGCAGTTCTTC.

This chain joins TRBV6-2 or TRBV6-3 and TRBJ2-3; the match to TRBD2 covers 13 bases. Germline CDR1 is MNHEY and CDR2 is SVGEGT. With V trimmed by 0 bases and J by 4 bases, 7 bases remained unmatched. The CDR3 totals 18 residues. The CDR3 coding sequence is TGTGCCAGCAGTTACTCCCGGACTAGCGGGGGCCCTCCAGATACGCAGTATTTT. This codes for CASSYSRTSGGPPDTQYF.

The rearrangement links TRBV12-3 or TRBV12-4 to TRBJ2-1, with a tentative D call TRBD2 (6 bases). Between the trimmed V and J ends, which lost 5 bases and 8 bases, there was a span of 19 bases. This CDR3 spans 15 amino acids. The CDR3, as DNA: TGTGCCAGCAGTCCGGGCGCGGGGTGGGCGGATGAGCAGTTCTTC. Protein sequence: CASSPGAGWADEQFF.

J is TRBJ1-1 and V is TRBV7-9, with D perhaps matching TRBD1 (5 bases). Per germline, CDR1 SEHNR and CDR2 FQNEAQ (reference sequence). Trimming took 0 bases from V and 6 from J, leaving 20 bases between them. This CDR3 contains 17 residues. For the CDR3, the DNA is TGTGCCAGCAGCTTAGCAGTGGGGCAGTCTCTGATCGCTGAAGCTTTCTTT. This encodes CASSLAVGQSLIAEAFF. The full variable domain, rest sourced from reference TRBV7-9 and TRBJ1-1, is DTGVSQNPRHKITKRGQNVTFRCDPISEHNRLYWYRQTLGQGPEFLTYFQNEAQLEKSRLLSDRFSAERPKGSFSTLEIQRTEQGDSAMYLCASSLAVGQSLIAEAFFGQGTRLTVV.

The rearrangement links TRBV6-1 to TRBJ1-6; D call uncertain. The germline V and J ends were trimmed by 7 bases and 4 bases, with 8 bases remaining between them. CDR3 length: 13 residues. Germline V gene sequence: CDR1 MNHNS, CDR2 SASEGT. CDR3 DNA sequence: TGTGCCAGCACTACGGGGTATAATTCACCCCTCCACTTT. Protein product: CASTTGYNSPLHF.

This clonotype has a handful of counts. The gene calls are TRBV7-9 and TRBJ1-6, with a tentative D call TRBD1 (5 bases). This CDR3 region has 14 residues. V lost 1 base, J lost 9 bases, and 10 bases lay in between. Germline-derived CDR1 and CDR2 are SEHNR and FQNEAQ (reference sequence). The CDR3 DNA follows: TGTGCCAGCAGCTTAGGGGGGAATGGTTCACCCCTCCACTTT. It specifies CASSLGGNGSPLHF.

In this sample, this clonotype turned up many times. The genes are TRBV12-3 or TRBV12-4 and TRBJ1-1, with TRBD1 identical over 12 bases. The junction had 6 bases not matched to a gene; V was cut back by 5 bases and J by 11 bases. The CDR3 is 13 amino acids. CDR3 loop: CASSPGTGGDAFF. Written as DNA, the CDR3 is TGTGCCAGCAGTCCTGGGACAGGGGGCGACGCTTTCTTT.

A single count supports this clonotype. A much larger clone differs from this one at a single base, so this may be a read error. This rearrangement joins TRBV12-3 or TRBV12-4 to TRBJ2-7; D ambiguous. The CDR3 spans 15 residues. CDR3: CAGSWARASSYEQYF. Written as DNA, the CDR3 is TGTGCCGGCAGTTGGGCCCGTGCGAGTTCCTACGAGCAGTACTTC.

The chain uses TRBV14 and TRBJ1-4; TRBD1 might be the D (6 bases). The CDR3 contains 16 residues. Trimming removed 2 bases from V and 3 bases from J, with 13 bases in between. Germline V gives CDR1 SGHDN, CDR2 FVKESK. The CDR3: CASSQLKGDPNEKLFF. The DNA for the CDR3 is TGTGCCAGCAGCCAACTCAAGGGGGATCCTAATGAAAAACTGTTTTTT.

This chain uses TRBV14 with TRBJ2-5, with 7 bases fitting TRBD1. In germline, CDR1 is SGHDN, CDR2 FVKESK. J was trimmed by 2 bases and V by 4 bases; bases with no gene match: 13. The CDR3 runs to 17 residues. CDR3 DNA sequence: TGTGCCAGCAGCCTTCAAGGCGGACAGGTTTTGCAAGAGACCCAGTACTTC. Encoded protein: CASSLQGGQVLQETQYF.

This clonotype showed up just a few times. This rearrangement joins TRBV6-6 to TRBJ1-5; D unclear. The CDR3 is 14 amino acids. The germline CDR1 and CDR2 sequences are MNHNY and SVGAGI (reference sequence). The V gene lost 0 bases and the J gene lost 7 bases, with 10 bases spanning the gap. This CDR3 reads CASSYSPIGQPQHF. Here the CDR3 DNA reads TGTGCCAGCAGTTACTCTCCCATTGGCCAGCCCCAGCATTTT.

V gene TRBV12-3 or TRBV12-4 combines with J gene TRBJ2-2; the D gene is possibly TRBD1 (6 bases). The CDR3 runs to 16 residues. V lost 3 bases and J 6 bases, leaving 17 bases between the germline ends. In DNA form, the CDR3 reads TGTGCCAGCAGTTTTCCGGGCCAGGGGCGGTCCGGGGAGCTGTTTTTT. The encoded protein is CASSFPGQGRSGELFF.

The chain is built from TRBV7-9 and TRBJ1-1, with D perhaps TRBD1 (5 bases). CDR1 and CDR2 (germline): SEHNR, FQNEAQ (reference sequence). Trimming stripped 0 bases from V and 11 bases from J, with 7 bases between. The CDR3 contains 11 residues. The CDR3 sequence: CASSLAGVAFF. CDR3 bases: TGTGCCAGCAGCTTAGCAGGGGTGGCTTTCTTT.

On this clonotype: This may stem from a read error, because a much larger clone lies one nucleotide away. V gene TRBV27 combines with J gene TRBJ2-3; unclear D gene. The germline V gene has CDR1 MNHEY and CDR2 SMNVEV (reference sequence). This CDR3 comprises 18 residues. The DNA of the CDR3 is TGTGCCAACAGTTTATCCTCCCCCAATCAGGCCCGCACAGATACGCAGTATTTT. Encoded protein: CANSLSSPNQARTDTQYF.

A word on this clonotype: The junction and the germline gene differ at one end; a read error may be behind it. The chain uses TRBV6-2 or TRBV6-3 and TRBJ1-1; D is perhaps TRBD1 (5 bases). The CDR3 consists of 12 residues. Germline V CDR1 and CDR2: MNHEY, SVGEGT. CDR3 region: CVSTQGGAEAFF. The DNA for the CDR3 is TGTGTCAGCACCCAGGGAGGAGCTGAAGCTTTCTTT.

The J gene is TRBJ2-7, the V gene TRBV5-4; D unclear. The V and J ends lost 0 bases and 4 bases respectively, with 14 bases between them. This CDR3 region has 15 residues. Germline V lookup: CDR1 SGHNT, CDR2 YYREEE (reference sequence). This CDR3 reads CASSLGVRSGYEQYF. CDR3 nucleotides: TGTGCCAGCAGCTTGGGCGTGAGGTCGGGTTACGAGCAGTACTTC.

In its sample, this clonotype was seen a few times. The gene calls are TRBV6-1 and TRBJ1-5, with 7 bases fitting TRBD1. CDR3 length: 14 residues. Germline V gene data show CDR1 as MNHNS and CDR2 as SASEGT. V dropped 6 bases and J dropped 7; count of bases not matched to a gene: 9. Written as DNA, the CDR3 is TGTGCCAGCAGACCCGACAGGGCTGGACAGCCCCAGCATTTT. This encodes CASRPDRAGQPQHF.

Concerning this clonotype: A much larger clone is a single base away; this may be a read error. This rearrangement joins TRBV7-8 to TRBJ1-1; D is ambiguous. The CDR3 is made up of 14 amino acids. Germline CDR1 and CDR2: SGHVS and FQNEAQ. CDR3 coding DNA: TGTGCCAGCAGCACGTCGGACCTGAACACTGAAGCTTTATTT. Amino acid sequence: CASSTSDLNTEALF.

This chain links TRBV12-3 or TRBV12-4 with TRBJ2-1; the match to TRBD2 covers 11 bases. This CDR3 region has 18 residues. V dropped 2 bases and J dropped 9; count of bases not matched to a gene: 15. The CDR3 coding sequence is TGTGCCAGCAGTTTACCGGGAACTAGCGGGGGCCGCGTAAGTGAGCAGTTCTTC. Protein product: CASSLPGTSGGRVSEQFF.

The J gene is TRBJ2-5, the V gene TRBV5-1, with 11 bases matching TRBD2. Germline CDR1 SGHRS, CDR2 YFSETQ. This CDR3 contains 17 residues. V was pared by 2 bases and J by 5 bases, with 11 bases of the junction left unmatched. As DNA, the CDR3 is TGCGCCAGCAGCTTAGGACTAGCGGGTTCACTTCGGGAGACCCAGTACTTC. Protein sequence: CASSLGLAGSLRETQYF. Filled out from reference TRBV5-1 and TRBJ2-5, the complete variable domain reads KAGVTQTPRYLIKTRGQQVTLSCSPISGHRSVSWYQQTPGQGLQFLFEYFSETQRNKGNFPGRFSGRQFSNSRSEMNVSTLELGDSALYLCASSLGLAGSLRETQYFGPGTRLLVL.

This clonotype was recorded a few times. This chain uses TRBV7-9 with TRBJ2-5; possibly TRBD1 or TRBD2 for D (7 bases each). V lost 4 bases to trimming and J lost 3 bases, with 24 bases between them. The CDR3 spans 18 residues. Germline V CDR1 and CDR2: SEHNR, FQNEAQ (reference sequence). CDR3 nucleotide sequence: TGTGCCAGCAGCTCCCCGTGGGGGGAGGGGGCAGACAAAGAGACCCAGTACTTC. Protein: CASSSPWGEGADKETQYF.

This clonotype was counted a single time. The chain is built from TRBV6-6 and TRBJ2-2, with 8 bases aligning to TRBD1. V lost 6 bases, J lost 5 bases, and 11 bases stayed unmatched. The CDR3 is 16 amino acids. The germline V gene has CDR1 MNHNY and CDR2 SVGAGI (reference sequence). The CDR3 DNA reads TGTGCCAGCAGGCCCTCAGACAGGGGCAGAACCGGGGAGCTGTTTTTT. It encodes CASRPSDRGRTGELFF.